This T cell receptor beta chain originates from a study of cytomegalovirus exposure and HLA in healthy donors. At the level of the study: An early data release held 79 million or so unique TCRs from HLA-typed donors. Of all 400 or so donors who were genotyped, 80% to 85% belonged to the Caucasian-associated ancestry cluster. The study's findings and limits: Researchers reported in a later analysis that common viral pathogens appeared linked to several top clusters. Prediction of most subjects' HLA-A and HLA-B alleles by TCR beta sequences was reportedly accurate.

Amplification used 60 Vbeta primers and 13 Jbeta primers. Assay used: immunoSEQ multiplex PCR; TCRdb lists only in-frame clones, some missing. The table includes around 28,000 clones, 80% to 90% detected once. The count of this clone is one. What it recognizes is unknown. The CDR3 length is 14 residues. V lost 5 bases and J lost 5; bases outside the gene matches: 5. Germline CDR1 LNHDA, CDR2 SQIVND (reference sequence). The source material was PBMCs. The rearrangement joins TRBV19 to TRBJ1-4; TRBD1 aligns across 7 bases. The source is a boy aged 5-17 years in good health and CMV-seronegative. DNA for the CDR3: TGTGCCAGTAGTTTTGGGGACAGCAATGAAAAACTGTTTTTT. The encoded protein is CASSFGDSNEKLFF. The complete variable domain, with remaining parts taken from reference TRBV19 and TRBJ1-4, reads DGGITQSPKYLFRKEGQNVTLSCEQNLNHDAMYWYRQDPGQGLRLIYYSQIVNDFQKGDIAEGYSVSREKKESFPLTVTSAQKNPTAFYLCASSFGDSNEKLFFGSGTQLSVL.